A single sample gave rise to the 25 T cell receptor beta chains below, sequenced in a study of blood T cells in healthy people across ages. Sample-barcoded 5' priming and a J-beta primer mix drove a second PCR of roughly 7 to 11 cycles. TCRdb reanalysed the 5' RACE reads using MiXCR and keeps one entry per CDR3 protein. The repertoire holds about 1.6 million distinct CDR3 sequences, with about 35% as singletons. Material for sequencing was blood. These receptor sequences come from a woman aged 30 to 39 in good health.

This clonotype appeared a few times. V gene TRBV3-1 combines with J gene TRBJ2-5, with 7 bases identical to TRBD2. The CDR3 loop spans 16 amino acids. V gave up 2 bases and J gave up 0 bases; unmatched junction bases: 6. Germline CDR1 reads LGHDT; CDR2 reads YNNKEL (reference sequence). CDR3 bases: TGTGCCAGCAGCCAATGGCGGGGGTTAAACCAAGAGACCCAGTACTTC. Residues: CASSQWRGLNQETQYF.

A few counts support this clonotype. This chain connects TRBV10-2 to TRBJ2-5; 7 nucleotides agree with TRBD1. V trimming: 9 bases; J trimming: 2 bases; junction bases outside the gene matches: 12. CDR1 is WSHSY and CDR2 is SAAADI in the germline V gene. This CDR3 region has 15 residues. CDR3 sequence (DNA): TGCGCCAGACCGATGAGGGGACAGACACAAGAGACCCAGTACTTC. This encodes CARPMRGQTQETQYF.

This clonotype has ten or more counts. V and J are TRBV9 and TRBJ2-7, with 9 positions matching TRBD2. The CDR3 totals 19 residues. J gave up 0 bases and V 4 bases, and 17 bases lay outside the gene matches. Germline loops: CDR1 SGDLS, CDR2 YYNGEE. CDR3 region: CASSSRDSGSVPSSYEQYF. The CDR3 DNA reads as TGTGCCAGCAGCTCCCGTGATAGCGGGAGTGTTCCGTCCTCCTACGAGCAGTACTTC.

This CDR3 reads CASSQDFVSTDTQYF. The CDR3 DNA is TGCGCCAGCAGCCAAGATTTCGTTAGCACAGATACGCAGTATTTT. The chain combines TRBV4-1 with TRBJ2-3; D gene unclear. Trimming stripped 0 bases from V and 0 bases from J, with 7 bases between. Germline values: CDR1 MGHRA, CDR2 YSYEKL. This CDR3 is built from 15 residues.

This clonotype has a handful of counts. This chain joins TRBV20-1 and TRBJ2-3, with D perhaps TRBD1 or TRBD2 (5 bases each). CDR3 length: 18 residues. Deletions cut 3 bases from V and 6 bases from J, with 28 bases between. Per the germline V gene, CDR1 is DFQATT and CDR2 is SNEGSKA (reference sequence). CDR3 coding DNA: TGCAGTGCTAGGACCACGAGGGGCTCAGAGAGGGCCATTGATACGCAGTATTTT. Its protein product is CSARTTRGSERAIDTQYF.

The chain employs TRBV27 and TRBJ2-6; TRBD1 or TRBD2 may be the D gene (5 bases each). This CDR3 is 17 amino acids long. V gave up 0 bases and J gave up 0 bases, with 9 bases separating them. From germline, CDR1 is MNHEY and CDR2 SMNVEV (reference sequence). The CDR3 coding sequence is TGTGCCAGCAGTTTATCGGGACCCCTCTCTGGGGCCAACGTCCTGACTTTC. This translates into CASSLSGPLSGANVLTF.

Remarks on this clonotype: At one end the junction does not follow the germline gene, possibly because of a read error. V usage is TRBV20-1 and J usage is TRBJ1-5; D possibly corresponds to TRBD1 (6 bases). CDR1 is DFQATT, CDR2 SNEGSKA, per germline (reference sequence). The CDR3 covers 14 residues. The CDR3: CSASGQSGTQPQHF. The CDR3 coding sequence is TGCAGCGCTAGTGGACAGTCGGGGACGCAGCCCCAGCATTTT.

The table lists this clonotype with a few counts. DNA for the CDR3: TGTGCCAGCAGCACGGACAGGGTTAGGCGGCGCAATGAGCAGTTCTTC. Protein product: CASSTDRVRRRNEQFF. J is TRBJ2-1 and V is TRBV21-1; the table's D call of TRBD1 was not tested on the DNA. TRBV21-1 constitutes a pseudogene. CDR3 length: 16 amino acids.

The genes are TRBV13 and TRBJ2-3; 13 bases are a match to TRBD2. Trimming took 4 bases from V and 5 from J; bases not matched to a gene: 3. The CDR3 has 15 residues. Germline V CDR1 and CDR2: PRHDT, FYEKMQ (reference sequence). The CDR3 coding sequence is TGTGCCAGCAGCTCGGGACTAGCGGGGTTAGATACGCAGTATTTT. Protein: CASSSGLAGLDTQYF. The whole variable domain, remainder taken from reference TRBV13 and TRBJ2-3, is AAGVIQSPRHLIKEKRETATLKCYPIPRHDTVYWYQQGPGQDPQFLISFYEKMQSDKGSIPDRFSAQQFSDYHSELNMSSLELGDSALYFCASSSGLAGLDTQYFGPGTRLTVL.

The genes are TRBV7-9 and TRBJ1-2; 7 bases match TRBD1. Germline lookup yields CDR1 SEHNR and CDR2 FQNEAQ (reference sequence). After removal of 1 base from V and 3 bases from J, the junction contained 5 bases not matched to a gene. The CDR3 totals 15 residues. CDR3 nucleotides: TGTGCCAGCAGCTTAGGGGCAGGGGGGGACTATGGCTACACCTTC. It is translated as CASSLGAGGDYGYTF.

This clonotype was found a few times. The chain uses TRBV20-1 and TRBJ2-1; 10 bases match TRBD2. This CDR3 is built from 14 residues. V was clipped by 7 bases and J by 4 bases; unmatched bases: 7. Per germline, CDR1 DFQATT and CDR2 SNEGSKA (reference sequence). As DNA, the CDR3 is TGCAGTGATCCGACTAGCGGGTTTTACAATGAGCAGTTCTTC. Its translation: CSDPTSGFYNEQFF.

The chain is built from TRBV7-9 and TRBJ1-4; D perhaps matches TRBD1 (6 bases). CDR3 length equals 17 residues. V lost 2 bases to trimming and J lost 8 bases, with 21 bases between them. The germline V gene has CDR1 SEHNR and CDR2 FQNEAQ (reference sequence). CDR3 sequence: CASSLPIQGGRDEKLFF. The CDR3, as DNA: TGTGCCAGCAGCTTACCGATACAGGGTGGGCGAGACGAAAAACTGTTTTTT.

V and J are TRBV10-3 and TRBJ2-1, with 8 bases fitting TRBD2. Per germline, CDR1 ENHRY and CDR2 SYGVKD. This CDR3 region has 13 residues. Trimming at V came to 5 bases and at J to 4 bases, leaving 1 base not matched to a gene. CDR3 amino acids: CAISTSGYNEQFF. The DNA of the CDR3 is TGTGCCATCAGTACTAGCGGTTACAATGAGCAGTTCTTC.

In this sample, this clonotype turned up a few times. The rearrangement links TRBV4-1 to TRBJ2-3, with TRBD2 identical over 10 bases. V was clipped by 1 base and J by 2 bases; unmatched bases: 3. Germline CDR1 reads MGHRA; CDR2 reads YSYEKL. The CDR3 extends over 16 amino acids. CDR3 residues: CASSQVLAGNTDTQYF. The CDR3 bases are TGCGCCAGCAGCCAAGTACTAGCGGGAAACACAGATACGCAGTATTTT.

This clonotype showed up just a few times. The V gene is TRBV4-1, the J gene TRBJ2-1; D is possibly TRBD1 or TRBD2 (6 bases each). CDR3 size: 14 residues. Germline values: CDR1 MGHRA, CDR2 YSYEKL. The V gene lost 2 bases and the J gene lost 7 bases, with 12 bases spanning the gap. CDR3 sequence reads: CASSQTLGGNEQFF. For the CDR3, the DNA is TGCGCCAGCAGCCAAACTTTAGGGGGGAATGAGCAGTTCTTC.

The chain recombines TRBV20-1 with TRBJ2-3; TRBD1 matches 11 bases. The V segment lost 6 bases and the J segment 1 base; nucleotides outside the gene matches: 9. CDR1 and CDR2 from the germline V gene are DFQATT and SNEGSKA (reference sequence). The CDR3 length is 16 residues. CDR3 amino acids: CSANTRTGGRTDTQYF. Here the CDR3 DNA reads TGCAGTGCCAATACCCGGACAGGGGGCCGCACAGATACGCAGTATTTT.

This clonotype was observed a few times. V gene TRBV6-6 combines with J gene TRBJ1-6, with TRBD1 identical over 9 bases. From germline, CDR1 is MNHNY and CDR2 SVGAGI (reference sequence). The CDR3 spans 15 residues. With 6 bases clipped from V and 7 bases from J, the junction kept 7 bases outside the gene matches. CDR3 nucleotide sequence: TGTGCCAGCAGCCCCGCCGGACAGGGGAATTCACCCCTCCACTTT. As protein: CASSPAGQGNSPLHF.

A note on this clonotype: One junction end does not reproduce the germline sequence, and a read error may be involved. For the CDR3, the DNA is TGCGGTGCTAGAGATCTGACTAGCGGGACCTACAATGAGCAGTTCTTC. This encodes CGARDLTSGTYNEQFF. This sequence joins TRBV20-1 and TRBJ2-1, with 11 bases identical to TRBD2. CDR3 size: 16 residues. The germline V gene has CDR1 DFQATT and CDR2 SNEGSKA (reference sequence).

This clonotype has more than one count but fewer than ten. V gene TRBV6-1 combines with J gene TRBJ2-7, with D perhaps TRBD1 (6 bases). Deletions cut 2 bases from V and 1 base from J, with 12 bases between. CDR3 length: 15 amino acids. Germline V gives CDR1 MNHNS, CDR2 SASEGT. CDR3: CASSEWGRGSYEQYF. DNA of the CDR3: TGTGCCAGCAGTGAATGGGGCAGGGGTTCCTACGAGCAGTACTTC.

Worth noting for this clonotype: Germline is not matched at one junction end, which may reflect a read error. The CDR3 sequence is CAISAFLRGADVLTF. In DNA, the CDR3 is TGTGCCATCAGTGCCTTCCTCAGAGGGGCCGACGTCCTGACTTTC. The V call is TRBV10-3, the J call TRBJ2-6; D tentatively reads TRBD1 or TRBD2 (5 bases each). The CDR3 is made up of 15 amino acids. Germline lookup yields CDR1 ENHRY and CDR2 SYGVKD.

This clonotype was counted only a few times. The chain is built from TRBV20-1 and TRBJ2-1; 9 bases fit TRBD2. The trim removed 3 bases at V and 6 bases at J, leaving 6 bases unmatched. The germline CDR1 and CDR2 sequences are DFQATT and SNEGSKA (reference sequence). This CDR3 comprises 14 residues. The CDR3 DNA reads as TGCAGTGCTAGTTCTAGCGGGAACAGCAATGAGCAGTTCTTC. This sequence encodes CSASSSGNSNEQFF.

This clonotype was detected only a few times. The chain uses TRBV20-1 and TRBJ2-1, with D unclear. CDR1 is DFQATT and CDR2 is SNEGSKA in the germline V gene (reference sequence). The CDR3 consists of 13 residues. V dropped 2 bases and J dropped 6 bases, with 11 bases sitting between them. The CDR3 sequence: CSARTPLGNEQFF. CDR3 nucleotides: TGCAGTGCTAGAACCCCACTTGGCAATGAGCAGTTCTTC.

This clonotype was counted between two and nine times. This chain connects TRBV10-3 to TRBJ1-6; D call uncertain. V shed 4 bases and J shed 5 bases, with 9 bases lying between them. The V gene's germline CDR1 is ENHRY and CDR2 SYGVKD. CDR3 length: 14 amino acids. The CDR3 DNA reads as TGTGCCATCAGTGGTGAGGGCCATAATTCACCCCTCCACTTT. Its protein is CAISGEGHNSPLHF.

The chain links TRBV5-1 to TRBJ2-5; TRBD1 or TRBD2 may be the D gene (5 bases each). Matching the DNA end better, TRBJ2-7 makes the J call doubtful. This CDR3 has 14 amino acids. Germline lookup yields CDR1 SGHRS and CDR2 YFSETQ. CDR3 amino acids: CASRATGPAYEQYF. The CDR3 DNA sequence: TGCGCCAGCAGGGCAACGGGACCCGCCTACGAGCAGTACTTC.

The CDR3 nucleotides read TGTGCCAGCAGCGTACAAGCGGGGGGGCCAGGCGGGGAGCTGTTTTTT. Translation gives CASSVQAGGPGGELFF. The V call is TRBV9, the J call TRBJ2-2; TRBD2 matches at 10 bases. The V gene's germline CDR1 is SGDLS and CDR2 YYNGEE. The length of the CDR3 is 16 residues. The V gene end was trimmed by 1 base and the J gene end by 7 bases; junction bases not matched to a gene: 7.